The 26 T cell receptor beta chains in this list originate from one sample, sequenced in a study of PD-1 blockade in classical Hodgkin lymphoma. The method was immunoSEQ multiplex PCR; TCRdb's version includes in-frame clones alone and lacks a portion of them. Found here are fewer than 25,000 clones, 80% to 90% of them singletons; the top ten hold 6.2%. Noted time point: cycle 4 day 1 (C4D1), after less than seven weeks of nivolumab. Relapses following autologous stem cell transplantation were seen in all patients, with brentuximab vedotin exposure varying. Here the sequenced sample was peripheral blood mononuclear cells (PBMCs), taken before the fourth cycle of nivolumab. The receptors derive from a human donor with classical Hodgkin lymphoma.

This CDR3 reads CASSLDRFSYEQYF. In nucleotides, the CDR3 is TGTGCCAGCAGCTTAGACCGATTTTCCTACGAGCAGTACTTC. The chain links TRBV11-3 to TRBJ2-7; D gene uncertain. CDR3 length equals 14 residues. The V gene lost 0 bases and the J gene lost 1 base, with 7 bases spanning the gap. CDR1 is SGHNT and CDR2 is YENEEA in the germline V gene.

The rearrangement uses TRBV30 and TRBJ2-7; D ambiguous. Per the germline V gene, CDR1 is GTSNPN and CDR2 is SVGIG (reference sequence). The CDR3 sequence is 13 residues long. Trimming shortened V by 0 bases and J by 1 base, and 7 bases separated the two germline ends. CDR3: CAWSVGSSYEQYF. The DNA of the CDR3 is TGTGCCTGGAGTGTGGGGTCATCCTACGAGCAGTACTTC.

The chain employs TRBV5-1 and TRBJ1-2; D possibly corresponds to TRBD1 (6 bases). This CDR3 region has 14 residues. Germline V CDR1 and CDR2: SGHRS, YFSETQ. Trimming removed 4 bases from V and 0 bases from J, with 10 bases in between. The CDR3 bases are TGCGCCAGCAGCCCGGACAGAGCTAACTATGGCTACACCTTC. Protein product: CASSPDRANYGYTF.

The table lists this clone with a few counts. The chain carries TRBV11-3 and TRBJ1-2, with D uncertain. V lost 4 bases and J lost 6, with 12 bases in between. The CDR3 contains 13 residues. Germline values: CDR1 SGHNT, CDR2 YENEEA. CDR3 residues: CASSSHLLDGYTF. The CDR3, as DNA: TGTGCCAGCAGCTCCCACTTGTTAGATGGCTACACCTTC.

The gene calls are TRBV27 and TRBJ2-3; TRBD2 agrees at 8 bases. Germline CDR1 and CDR2: MNHEY and SMNVEV (reference sequence). Trimming cost V 6 bases and J 4 bases; bases outside gene matches: 3. The CDR3 spans 13 residues. The DNA of the CDR3 is TGTGCCAGCAGAACTAGCGGTGCAGATACGCAGTATTTT. Its protein is CASRTSGADTQYF.

This clone has only one observation. The chain is built from TRBV9 and TRBJ1-5; D unresolved. The germline V and J ends were trimmed by 3 bases and 2 bases, with 6 bases remaining between them. There are 13 residues in the CDR3. Germline values: CDR1 SGDLS, CDR2 YYNGEE. The CDR3 DNA sequence: TGTGCCAGCAGCGGTCCGGGCAATCAGCCCCAGCATTTT. Amino acids: CASSGPGNQPQHF.

This chain links TRBV9 with TRBJ1-1; D not resolved. CDR3 length equals 16 residues. With 0 bases removed from V and 1 base from J, the gap between germline ends came to 13 bases. CDR1 is SGDLS, CDR2 YYNGEE, per germline. The CDR3 spells CASSVGPPVQNTEAFF. The CDR3 DNA reads TGTGCCAGCAGCGTAGGGCCACCCGTTCAGAACACTGAAGCTTTCTTT.

The chain carries TRBV5-1 and TRBJ2-1; 14 bases fit TRBD2. Trimming took 4 bases from V and 2 from J; bases not matched to a gene: 11. The CDR3 is 19 residues long. CDR1 SGHRS and CDR2 YFSETQ come from the germline V gene. For the CDR3, the DNA is TGCGCCAGCAGCGGAGGGACTAGCGGGAGTCTATCGGCCTACAATGAGCAGTTCTTC. Its translation is CASSGGTSGSLSAYNEQFF.

The chain couples TRBV5-8 to TRBJ2-3; 8 bases map to TRBD2. The CDR3 consists of 17 residues. Germline V gene sequence: CDR1 SGHTS, CDR2 YDEGEE. The J segment lost 2 bases and the V segment lost 3 bases, leaving 11 bases of the junction unmatched. This CDR3 reads CASSSPMSLAATDTQYF. CDR3 bases: TGTGCCAGCAGCTCGCCCATGTCACTAGCGGCCACAGATACGCAGTATTTT.

The genes are TRBV7-2 and TRBJ2-7; 13 nucleotides line up with TRBD2. The germline CDR1 and CDR2 sequences are SGHTA and FQGNSA. This CDR3 contains 15 residues. The junction had 1 base not matched to a gene; V was cut back by 5 bases and J by 0 bases. The CDR3 is CASSRTSGSSYEQYF. CDR3 DNA sequence: TGTGCCAGCAGCAGGACTAGCGGGAGCTCCTACGAGCAGTACTTC.

This chain joins TRBV27 and TRBJ2-7; the D gene is possibly TRBD1 (7 bases). The germline V gene has CDR1 MNHEY and CDR2 SMNVEV (reference sequence). V was trimmed by 6 bases and J by 2 bases, leaving 11 bases between them. This CDR3 contains 13 residues. CDR3 region: CASRRRGPYEQYF. The CDR3, as DNA: TGTGCCAGCAGAAGGAGGGGGCCCTACGAGCAGTACTTC.

The chain has TRBV6-5 and TRBJ2-7; possibly TRBD1 or TRBD2 for D (5 bases each). V gave up 6 bases and J gave up 4 bases, with 16 bases separating them. The CDR3 runs 14 residues. Germline V gene lookup returns CDR1 MNHEY and CDR2 SVGAGI. The CDR3 DNA follows: TGTGCCAGCAGCCGGGACGAGCGGAGGTACGAGCAGTACTTC. Its protein product is CASSRDERRYEQYF.

The chain combines TRBV10-2 with TRBJ1-2; 9 bases match TRBD1. The CDR3 is 14 residues long. V was clipped by 6 bases and J by 2 bases; unmatched bases: 4. Germline CDR1 is WSHSY and CDR2 is SAAADI. This CDR3 is CASSGTGRNYGYTF. The CDR3 region has the DNA TGCGCCAGCAGCGGGACAGGGCGAAACTATGGCTACACCTTC.

The table lists this clone with a few counts. This chain uses TRBV30 with TRBJ1-2; D is unclear. The V and J ends lost 0 bases and 4 bases respectively, with 12 bases between them. Germline CDR1 is GTSNPN and CDR2 is SVGIG (reference sequence). The CDR3 has 14 amino acids. CDR3 in amino acids: CAWSVGGVGYGYTF. The CDR3 nucleotides are TGTGCCTGGAGTGTAGGCGGGGTGGGCTATGGCTACACCTTC.

This clone was counted a few times. This rearrangement joins TRBV7-9 to TRBJ1-1; the D is unclear. The CDR3 is made up of 14 amino acids. Between the trimmed V and J ends, which lost 2 bases and 2 bases, there was a span of 9 bases. Germline V gene data show CDR1 as SEHNR and CDR2 as FQNEAQ (reference sequence). This CDR3 is CASSLSGSNTEAFF. As DNA, the CDR3 is TGTGCCAGCAGCTTAAGTGGGTCAAACACTGAAGCTTTCTTT. Filled out from reference TRBV7-9 and TRBJ1-1, the complete variable domain reads DTGVSQNPRHKITKRGQNVTFRCDPISEHNRLYWYRQTLGQGPEFLTYFQNEAQLEKSRLLSDRFSAERPKGSFSTLEIQRTEQGDSAMYLCASSLSGSNTEAFFGQGTRLTVV.

The chain recombines TRBV9 with TRBJ2-3, with 8 nucleotides matching TRBD1. Germline V gene lookup returns CDR1 SGDLS and CDR2 YYNGEE. The CDR3 sequence is 15 residues long. With V trimmed by 3 bases and J by 4 bases, 7 bases remained unmatched. The CDR3: CASSGTGSGADTQYF. Here the CDR3 DNA reads TGTGCCAGCAGCGGGACAGGGAGTGGGGCAGATACGCAGTATTTT.

The chain combines TRBV9 with TRBJ2-1; 10 nucleotides line up with TRBD2. The CDR3 spans 15 residues. The J segment lost 7 bases and the V segment lost 5 bases, leaving 9 bases of the junction unmatched. The germline gives CDR1 SGDLS, CDR2 YYNGEE. The CDR3 coding sequence is TGTGCCAGCAGGGCCGGGACTAGCGCACTTAATGAGCAGTTCTTC. It translates to CASRAGTSALNEQFF.

The V and J genes are TRBV7-2 and TRBJ1-1, with D perhaps TRBD1 (6 bases). There are 14 residues in the CDR3. Germline assignment: CDR1 SGHTA and CDR2 FQGNSA. V was trimmed by 4 bases and J by 3 bases, leaving 12 bases between them. CDR3: CASSSAGGDTEAFF. The CDR3 coding sequence is TGTGCCAGCAGCTCCGCCGGGGGCGACACTGAAGCTTTCTTT.

The chain combines TRBV6-6 with TRBJ1-2; D is possibly TRBD1 (6 bases). The germline gives CDR1 MNHNY, CDR2 SVGAGI (reference sequence). With 6 bases removed from V and 0 bases from J, the gap between germline ends came to 8 bases. The CDR3 spans 13 residues. The CDR3 loop reads CASSRDTNYGYTF. The CDR3 DNA follows: TGTGCCAGCAGCCGGGACACTAACTATGGCTACACCTTC.

The V gene is TRBV6-5, the J gene TRBJ2-7, with a weak D call TRBD2 (5 bases). V was pared by 4 bases and J by 1 base, with 8 bases between. The CDR3 has 13 residues. Germline values: CDR1 MNHEY, CDR2 SVGAGI. The CDR3 reads CASSWEWSYEQYF. The CDR3, as DNA: TGTGCCAGCAGTTGGGAGTGGTCCTACGAGCAGTACTTC.

The chain joins TRBV30 to TRBJ1-2, with 7 bases aligning to TRBD1. This CDR3 region has 16 residues. With V trimmed by 1 base and J by 8 bases, 16 bases remained unmatched. Germline lookup yields CDR1 GTSNPN and CDR2 SVGIG (reference sequence). CDR3 bases: TGTGCCTGGAGTGCCACCCCGGGCAGGGGGAAGAGCGGCTACACCTTC. Protein: CAWSATPGRGKSGYTF.

The chain is built from TRBV12-5 and TRBJ2-3; 9 bases are a match to TRBD1. The V gene end was trimmed by 4 bases and the J gene end by 3 bases; junction bases not matched to a gene: 5. Germline CDR1 reads LGHNT; CDR2 reads FRNRAP. The CDR3 totals 15 residues. Written as DNA, the CDR3 is TGTGCTAGTGGTTCCACAGGGGGCCCGACAGATACGCAGTATTTT. Translating it yields CASGSTGGPTDTQYF.

V and J are TRBV28 and TRBJ2-1, with a tentative D call TRBD2 (5 bases). Germline V gene sequence: CDR1 MDHEN, CDR2 SYDVKM. Trimming left V 5 bases short and J 7 bases short, with 15 bases between. The CDR3 is 14 residues long. The CDR3 DNA reads TGTGCCAGCAGTGGCTATAGCGATTTAAATGAGCAGTTCTTC. Protein product: CASSGYSDLNEQFF.

The chain combines TRBV19 with TRBJ2-1, with a possible D match to TRBD2 (6 bases). This CDR3 has 15 residues. Trimming cost V 2 bases and J 3 bases, with 11 bases left between them. Per the germline V gene, CDR1 is LNHDA and CDR2 is SQIVND (reference sequence). The CDR3: CASSISLAIYNEQFF. The CDR3 DNA reads as TGTGCCAGTAGTATAAGCCTAGCGATCTACAATGAGCAGTTCTTC. Full variable domain (remainder filled in from reference TRBV19 and TRBJ2-1): DGGITQSPKYLFRKEGQNVTLSCEQNLNHDAMYWYRQDPGQGLRLIYYSQIVNDFQKGDIAEGYSVSREKKESFPLTVTSAQKNPTAFYLCASSISLAIYNEQFFGPGTRLTVL.

This sequence joins TRBV13 and TRBJ2-1, with TRBD2 matching 8 bases. This CDR3 is built from 16 residues. Germline V lookup: CDR1 PRHDT, CDR2 FYEKMQ (reference sequence). V was clipped by 4 bases and J by 0 bases; unmatched bases: 5. The DNA for the CDR3 is TGTGCCAGCAGCTCGAGCGGGGGCCACTCCTACAATGAGCAGTTCTTC. It yields the protein CASSSSGGHSYNEQFF.

The J gene is TRBJ1-2, the V gene TRBV19; the match to TRBD1 covers 12 bases. With V trimmed by 4 bases and J by 8 bases, 5 bases remained unmatched. CDR1 LNHDA and CDR2 SQIVND come from the germline V gene (reference sequence). The CDR3 length is 14 residues. The CDR3 DNA reads as TGTGCCAGTAGTAGGGACAGGGGGCATATGGGCTACACCTTC. This translates into CASSRDRGHMGYTF.